This TCR beta chain was profiled in a study of blood T cell repertoires in COVID-19. As for the study in general: The United States, Italy and Spain provided the acute and convalescent COVID-19 samples. Sample material is recorded as cDNA or gDNA derived from T cells, B-cell-depleted T cells, or PBMCs.

Per the original methods: Amplified reference gene primers provided the basis for estimating nucleated cell counts. Clones were sequenced by immunoSEQ multiplex PCR, and TCRdb holds only the in-frame ones, with some missing. The V and J calls and clone size were taken over from that table, and D and trimming were inferred from the DNA. The sample includes about 170,000 clones, around 82% of them seen just once. The sequencing sample was made of peripheral blood. This clonotype was obtained from a man in his 60s who had recovered from COVID-19.

CDR3 residues: CASSTNRDTAQETQYF. The CDR3 DNA sequence: TGTGCCAGCAGCACTAACCGGGACACAGCCCAAGAGACCCAGTACTTC. J is TRBJ2-5 and V is TRBV9; the D gene is possibly TRBD1 (6 bases). The ends were cut back, 4 bases at V and 1 base at J, with 17 bases in the middle. This CDR3 is built from 16 residues. The germline gives CDR1 SGDLS, CDR2 YYNGEE.